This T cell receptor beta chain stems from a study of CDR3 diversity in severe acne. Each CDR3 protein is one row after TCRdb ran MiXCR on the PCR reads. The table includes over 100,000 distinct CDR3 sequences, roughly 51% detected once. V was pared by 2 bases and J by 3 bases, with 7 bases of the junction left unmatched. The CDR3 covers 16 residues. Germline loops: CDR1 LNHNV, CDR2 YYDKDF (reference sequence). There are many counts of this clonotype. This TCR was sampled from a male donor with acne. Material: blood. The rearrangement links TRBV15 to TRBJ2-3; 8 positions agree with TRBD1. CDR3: CATSRTRQGRTDTQYF. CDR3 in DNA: TGTGCCACCAGCAGAACACGACAGGGGAGAACAGATACGCAGTATTTT.